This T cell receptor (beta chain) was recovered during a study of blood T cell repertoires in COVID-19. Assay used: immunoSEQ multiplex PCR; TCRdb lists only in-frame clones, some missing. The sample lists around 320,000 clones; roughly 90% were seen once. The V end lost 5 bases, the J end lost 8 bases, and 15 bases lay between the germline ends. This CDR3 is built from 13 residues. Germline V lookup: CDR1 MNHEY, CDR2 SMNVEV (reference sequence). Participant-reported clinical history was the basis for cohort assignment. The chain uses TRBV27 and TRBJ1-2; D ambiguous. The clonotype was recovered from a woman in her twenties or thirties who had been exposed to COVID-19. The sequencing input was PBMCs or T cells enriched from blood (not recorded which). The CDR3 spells CASSPRREAGYTF. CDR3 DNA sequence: TGTGCCAGCAGTCCGAGGCGGGAAGCCGGCTACACCTTC.